A selection of T cell receptor beta chains follows, all from one sample in a study of control samples from healthy donors and cancer patients. Here immunoSEQ multiplex PCR was the method, and the copy in TCRdb shows in-frame clones only, minus some. The sample shows more than 75,000 clones, approximately 84% of them seen only once. The sequenced sample consisted of PBMCs. Source of these receptors: a man in his 70s with lung cancer. CDR3s include the opening cysteine and the closing phenylalanine or tryptophan. Fields, in order: V gene, CDR3 length, CDR3 protein.

>TRBV30|13
CAWSQGAVEKLFF
>TRBV7-9|15
CASTLDRASTDTQYF
>TRBV10-2|12
CASSDGGPEAFF
>TRBV3-1/TRBV3-2|17
CASSQDQAGDRTDTQYF
>TRBV4-3|16
CASSQELGGWTYEQYF
>TRBV28|13
CASSLTGNTEAFF
>TRBV2|15
CASSRGGPTYNEQFF
>TRBV6-2/TRBV6-3|16
CASSSGTSGATDTQYF
>TRBV5-1|15
CASSMQGGSGNTIYF
>TRBV3-1/TRBV3-2|11
CASSQGGPQHF
>TRBV23-1|17
CASVKTGRDSGANVLTF
>TRBV19|15
CASTLTGGPENTIYF
>TRBV5-6|14
CASSGYRGRREQYF
>TRBV20-1|11
CSARAVGEQFF
>TRBV11-3|16
CASSLGGTGITGELFF
>TRBV10-3|16
CAIRAGAGASSYEQYF
>TRBV5-4|14
CASSLAKDLGTQYF
>TRBV7-8|14
CASTGTGSWNEQFF
>TRBV6-5|16
CASSYFGTGRTDTQYF
>TRBV28|16
CAGSTLRQGINQPQHF
>TRBV5-4|19
CASSFLTPGTSGFTDTQYF
>TRBV6-5|14
CASSRFATNEKLFF
>TRBV15|14
CATRFQSSTDTQYF
>TRBV6-6|13
CASGSDYTYEQYF
>TRBV3-1/TRBV3-2|12
CASSHLGLVQYF
>TRBV9|14
CAEPGTGNTGELFF